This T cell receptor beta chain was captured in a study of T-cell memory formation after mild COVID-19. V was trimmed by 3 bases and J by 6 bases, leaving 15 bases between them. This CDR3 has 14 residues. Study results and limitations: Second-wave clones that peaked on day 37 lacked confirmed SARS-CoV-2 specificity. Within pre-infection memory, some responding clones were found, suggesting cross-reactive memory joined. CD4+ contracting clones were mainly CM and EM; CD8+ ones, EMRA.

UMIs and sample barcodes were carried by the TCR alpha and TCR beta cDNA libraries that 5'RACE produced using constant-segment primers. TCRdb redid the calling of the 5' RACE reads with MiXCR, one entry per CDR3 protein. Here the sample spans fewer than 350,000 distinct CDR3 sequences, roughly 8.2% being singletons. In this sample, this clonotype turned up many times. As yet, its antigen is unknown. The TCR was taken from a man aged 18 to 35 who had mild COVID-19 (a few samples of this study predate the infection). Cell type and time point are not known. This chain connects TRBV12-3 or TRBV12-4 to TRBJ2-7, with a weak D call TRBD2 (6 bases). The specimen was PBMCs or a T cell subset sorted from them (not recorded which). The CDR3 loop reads CASSFSPRGGEQYV. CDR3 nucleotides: TGTGCCAGCAGTTTCTCCCCGCGGGGTGGCGAGCAGTACGTC.